Listed here are 2 T cell receptor beta chains from one sample, sequenced in a study of monozygotic twins with cystic fibrosis. The repertoire was sequenced with immunoSEQ multiplex PCR; TCRdb's copy has only in-frame clones and lacks some. This sample has approximately 28,000 clones, with about 82% found just once. The specimen sequenced was blood. Receptors were obtained from a girl aged 2 to 9 with cystic fibrosis.

The genes are TRBV4-1 and TRBJ2-1; D ambiguous. CDR1 is MGHRA and CDR2 is YSYEKL in the germline V gene. This CDR3 spans 15 amino acids. V was clipped by 3 bases and J by 0 bases, with 9 bases between them. The DNA of the CDR3 is TGCGCCAGCAGCCAGTACTTGAGCTCCTACAATGAGCAGTTCTTC. Encoded protein: CASSQYLSSYNEQFF.

This chain connects TRBV5-4 to TRBJ2-5; 11 bases fit TRBD2. Germline V gene data show CDR1 as SGHNT and CDR2 as YYREEE (reference sequence). Trimming took 4 bases from V and 5 from J; bases not matched to a gene: 16. The CDR3 spans 18 residues. CDR3 in amino acids: CASSGATSGSKVGETQYF. CDR3 in DNA: TGTGCCAGCAGCGGAGCAACTAGCGGGAGCAAGGTAGGGGAGACCCAGTACTTC.